Following are 20 T cell receptor beta chains from one sample sequenced in a study of technical replicates of blood from a few donors. Assay used: immunoSEQ multiplex PCR; TCRdb lists only in-frame clones, some missing. Found here are 80,000 or so clones, roughly 98% of them singletons; the top ten hold over 0.2%. The source material was T cells isolated from PBMCs. The source of these receptors is a human donor in good health.

The chain couples TRBV27 to TRBJ1-5; 7 bases align to TRBD1. CDR1 is MNHEY and CDR2 is SMNVEV in the germline V gene (reference sequence). This CDR3 contains 14 residues. The V and J ends lost 5 bases and 4 bases, in that order; junction bases with no gene match: 5. CDR3: CASSDRDGNQPQHF. DNA for the CDR3: TGTGCCAGCAGTGACAGGGACGGGAATCAGCCCCAGCATTTT.

The J gene is TRBJ2-1, the V gene TRBV10-2; 8 positions agree with TRBD2. J gave up 0 bases and V 5 bases, and 3 bases lay outside the gene matches. Germline CDR1 WSHSY, CDR2 SAAADI. The CDR3 spans 15 residues. The CDR3 loop reads CASSTSGSSYNEQFF. CDR3 in DNA: TGCGCCAGCAGTACCAGCGGGAGCTCCTACAATGAGCAGTTCTTC.

The chain employs TRBV27 and TRBJ2-7; D unclear. Per germline, CDR1 MNHEY and CDR2 SMNVEV (reference sequence). V was clipped by 9 bases and J by 3 bases, with 9 bases between them. This CDR3 has 11 amino acids. DNA for the CDR3: TGTGCCAGTCGCGGCGGCTACGAGCAGTACTTC. Translated: CASRGGYEQYF.

V gene TRBV29-1 combines with J gene TRBJ1-1; 12 positions match TRBD1. The ends lost 7 bases at V and 4 bases at J; junction bases unmatched: 10. CDR1 is SQVTM, CDR2 ANQGSEA, per germline. The CDR3 length is 15 residues. This CDR3 reads CSAGQGAIVGTEAFF. CDR3 coding DNA: TGCAGCGCGGGACAGGGGGCCATAGTGGGCACTGAAGCTTTCTTT.

V usage is TRBV6-1 and J usage is TRBJ2-7, with TRBD2 matching over 7 bases. The CDR3 spans 13 residues. V gave up 8 bases and J gave up 5 bases; unmatched junction bases: 9. The V gene's germline CDR1 is MNHNS and CDR2 SASEGT. CDR3 loop: CASGGDLFNEQYF. CDR3 DNA sequence: TGTGCCAGCGGGGGGGACCTCTTCAACGAGCAGTACTTC.

The chain uses TRBV29-1 and TRBJ2-7, with D tentatively TRBD2 (5 bases). The CDR3 has 13 amino acids. Germline V CDR1 and CDR2: SQVTM, ANQGSEA. The V gene lost 3 bases and the J gene lost 1 base, with 10 bases spanning the gap. CDR3 bases: TGCAGCGTTGATTCGGACTCTTCCTACGAGCAGTACTTC. This gives the protein CSVDSDSSYEQYF.

The V call is TRBV5-6, the J call TRBJ1-4, with a weak D call TRBD1 (5 bases). V was clipped by 5 bases and J by 7 bases, with 18 bases between them. This CDR3 comprises 15 residues. Germline V gives CDR1 SGHDT, CDR2 YYEEEE. The CDR3 DNA reads as TGTGCCAGCAGAGTGTTTGGAGGGGATCTTGAAAAACTGTTTTTT. The encoded protein is CASRVFGGDLEKLFF.

The V gene is TRBV11-2, the J gene TRBJ1-2; no reliable D call. This CDR3 is built from 16 residues. V was clipped by 0 bases and J by 4 bases, with 15 bases between them. Germline assignment: CDR1 SGHAT and CDR2 FQNNGV. CDR3 region: CASSLDPGPSGYGYTF. Written as DNA, the CDR3 is TGTGCCAGCAGCTTAGATCCAGGTCCTTCTGGCTATGGCTACACCTTC.

The chain couples TRBV6-5 to TRBJ2-7; unclear D gene. The germline V and J ends were trimmed by 0 bases and 3 bases, with 6 bases remaining between them. Looked up from germline, CDR1 is MNHEY and CDR2 is SVGAGI. This CDR3 has 13 amino acids. The CDR3 nucleotides are TGTGCCAGCAGTTACTCTGCGATCTACGAGCAGTACTTC. It translates to CASSYSAIYEQYF.

CDR3 protein: CASSRGTVETQYF. The CDR3 DNA follows: TGTGCCAGCTCCAGGGGAACGGTAGAGACCCAGTACTTC. V gene TRBV11-2 combines with J gene TRBJ2-5; maybe TRBD1 (6 bases). The CDR3 sequence is 13 residues long. CDR1 is SGHAT, CDR2 FQNNGV, per germline. Trimming pared 8 bases from V and 4 bases from J, leaving 14 bases between. The full variable domain, with the rest looked up from reference TRBV11-2 and TRBJ2-5, is EAGVAQSPRYKIIEKRQSVAFWCNPISGHATLYWYQQILGQGPKLLIQFQNNGVVDDSQLPKDRFSAERLKGVDSTLKIQPAKLEDSAVYLCASSRGTVETQYFGPGTRLLVL.

This clone has more than one count but fewer than ten. CDR3 in amino acids: CASSPRTLNNEQFF. CDR3 nucleotides: TGTGCCAGTAGTCCCAGGACTCTTAACAATGAGCAGTTCTTC. The rearrangement joins TRBV19 to TRBJ2-1, with TRBD2 as a possible D gene (5 bases). This CDR3 contains 14 residues. Germline V lookup: CDR1 LNHDA, CDR2 SQIVND (reference sequence). The V and J ends lost 5 bases and 5 bases respectively, with 13 bases between them.

This rearrangement joins TRBV4-1 to TRBJ2-7; D is ambiguous. In germline, CDR1 is MGHRA, CDR2 YSYEKL. This CDR3 region has 17 residues. Trimming pared 0 bases from V and 0 bases from J, leaving 15 bases between. DNA of the CDR3: TGCGCCAGCAGCCAAGAACGATTCGGCGACACCTCCTACGAGCAGTACTTC. It yields the protein CASSQERFGDTSYEQYF.

The chain is built from TRBV5-4 and TRBJ1-4, with a tentative D call TRBD1 (5 bases). Germline V gives CDR1 SGHNT, CDR2 YYREEE (reference sequence). The CDR3 is 14 amino acids. The V end was cut by 4 bases, the J end by 2 bases, with 9 bases between. The CDR3 loop reads CASSNAGTNEKLFF. The DNA for the CDR3 is TGTGCCAGCAGCAACGCAGGGACTAATGAAAAACTGTTTTTT.

The rearrangement links TRBV9 to TRBJ2-3, with a possible D match to TRBD2 (6 bases). The CDR3 spans 16 residues. V was pared by 1 base and J by 0 bases, with 12 bases between. Germline values: CDR1 SGDLS, CDR2 YYNGEE. The DNA of the CDR3 is TGTGCCAGCAGCGTACACGGGGGTCCTAGCACAGATACGCAGTATTTT. It yields the protein CASSVHGGPSTDTQYF.

This chain joins TRBV18 and TRBJ1-1; no clear D. Germline assignment: CDR1 KGHSH and CDR2 LQKENI. V gave up 3 bases and J gave up 3 bases, with 11 bases separating them. This CDR3 spans 14 amino acids. The CDR3 sequence: CASSPGVGDTEAFF. CDR3 nucleotides: TGTGCCAGCTCACCCGGGGTGGGTGACACTGAAGCTTTCTTT.

This clone has just one count. The rearrangement links TRBV25-1 to TRBJ1-5; TRBD1 is a possible D gene (6 bases). V lost 3 bases, J lost 4 bases, and 16 bases lay in between. CDR1 MGHDK and CDR2 SYGVNS come from the germline V gene. This CDR3 contains 16 residues. CDR3 region: CASSDRGTGWNQPQHF. The CDR3 DNA follows: TGTGCCAGCAGTGATAGGGGGACGGGTTGGAATCAGCCCCAGCATTTT.

The chain has TRBV7-3 and TRBJ2-3; maybe TRBD2 (6 bases). The germline V and J ends were trimmed by 2 bases and 6 bases, with 9 bases remaining between them. The CDR3 length is 13 residues. From germline, CDR1 is SGHTA and CDR2 FQGTGA. The chain's CDR3 is CASSLGGEDTQYF. The CDR3 DNA sequence: TGTGCCAGCAGCTTAGGAGGGGAGGATACGCAGTATTTT. Drawing the rest from reference TRBV7-3 and TRBJ2-3, the complete variable domain is GAGVSQTPSNKVTEKGKYVELRCDPISGHTALYWYRQSLGQGPEFLIYFQGTGAADDSGLPNDRFFAVRPEGSVSTLKIQRTERGDSAVYLCASSLGGEDTQYFGPGTRLTVL.

This clone is labeled medium-sized. This chain links TRBV5-4 with TRBJ1-1; D is uncertain. Looked up from germline, CDR1 is SGHNT and CDR2 is YYREEE (reference sequence). CDR3 length: 13 residues. The germline V and J ends were trimmed by 2 bases and 5 bases, with 10 bases remaining between them. CDR3 loop: CASSLEGGTEAFF. As DNA, the CDR3 is TGTGCCAGCAGCTTAGAAGGAGGGACTGAAGCTTTCTTT.

The chain joins TRBV19 to TRBJ1-2; D is uncertain. Germline V lookup: CDR1 LNHDA, CDR2 SQIVND (reference sequence). The CDR3 sequence is 12 residues long. Trimming took off 1 base at V and 8 bases at J, with 8 bases between the two ends. CDR3 in amino acids: CASSIAQEGYTF. CDR3 sequence (DNA): TGTGCCAGTAGTATAGCCCAAGAGGGCTACACCTTC.

V is TRBV30 and J is TRBJ2-1; no definite D call. Germline CDR1 reads GTSNPN; CDR2 reads SVGIG (reference sequence). V lost 0 bases to trimming and J lost 0 bases, with 12 bases between them. The CDR3 has 16 residues. The CDR3 protein is CAWSVNRLSSYNEQFF. The CDR3 DNA sequence: TGTGCCTGGAGTGTAAATCGCCTCAGCTCCTACAATGAGCAGTTCTTC.